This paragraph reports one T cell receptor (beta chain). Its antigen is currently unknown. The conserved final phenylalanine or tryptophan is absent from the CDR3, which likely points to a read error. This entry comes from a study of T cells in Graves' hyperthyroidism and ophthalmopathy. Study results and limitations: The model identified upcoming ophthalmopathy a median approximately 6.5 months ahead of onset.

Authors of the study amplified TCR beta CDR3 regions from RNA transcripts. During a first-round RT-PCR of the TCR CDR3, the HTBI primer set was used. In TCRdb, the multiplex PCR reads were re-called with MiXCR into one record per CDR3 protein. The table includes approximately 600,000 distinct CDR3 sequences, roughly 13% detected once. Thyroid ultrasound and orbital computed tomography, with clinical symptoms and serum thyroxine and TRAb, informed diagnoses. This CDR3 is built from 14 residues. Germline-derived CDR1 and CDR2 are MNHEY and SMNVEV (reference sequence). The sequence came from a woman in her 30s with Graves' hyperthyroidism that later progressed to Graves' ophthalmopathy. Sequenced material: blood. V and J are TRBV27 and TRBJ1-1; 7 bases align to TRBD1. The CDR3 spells CANSLQGGNTEAFL. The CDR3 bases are TGTGCCAACAGTTTGCAGGGGGGGAACACTGAAGCTTTCCTT.